These T cell receptor beta chains were read from a single sample in a study of blood T cell repertoires in COVID-19. Clones were sequenced by immunoSEQ multiplex PCR, and TCRdb holds only the in-frame ones, with some missing. This table has 250,000 to 300,000 clones, approximately 91% appearing once. The sequenced material came from PBMCs or T cells enriched from blood (not recorded which). The receptors stem from a middle-aged woman with acute COVID-19. CDR3s include the opening cysteine and the closing phenylalanine or tryptophan.

TRBV7-9,TRBJ2-5,CASSLASSGRQETQYF
TRBV11-2,TRBJ1-5,CASSLGGQGAGNQPQHF
TRBV27,TRBJ2-7,CASSSLKSGGTYEQYF
TRBV30,TRBJ2-7,CAWRQTGAAYEQYF
TRBV7-6,TRBJ2-5,CASSPHGTGAMPNF
TRBV19,TRBJ2-7,CASSDTGYEQYF
TRBV7-2,TRBJ2-3,CASSLAGEREFLDTQYF
TRBV7-2,TRBJ1-3,CASSLGGTNSGNTIYF
TRBV7-9,TRBJ1-4,CASSYEPQAIFEKLFF
TRBV28,TRBJ1-6,CATYGDITSPLHF
TRBV20-1,TRBJ2-7,CSSKEGQRQYF
TRBV6-5,TRBJ2-1,CASKGGSYNEQFF
TRBV7-9,TRBJ1-1,CASSIRQGGNTEAFF
TRBV11-2,TRBJ1-5,CASSLDRMNQPQHF
TRBV5-4,TRBJ2-3,CASSFTSSSDTQYF
TRBV18,TRBJ2-2,CASSPRDRGTGELFF
TRBV29-1,TRBJ1-2,CSANSAGALANYGYTF
TRBV11-3,TRBJ2-1,CATPGKSGGSFTSSYNEQFF
TRBV11-2,TRBJ1-1,CASSLDSTEAFF
TRBV6-5,TRBJ1-3,CASSVSSGNTIYF
TRBV29-1,TRBJ1-2,CSVVQGQAFYGYTF
TRBV19,TRBJ1-2,CASSSWDRESMNYGYTF
TRBV6-5,TRBJ2-2,CASSYLGQGAGELFF
TRBV11-3,TRBJ2-1,CASSLVKGAGTQFF
TRBV5-1,TRBJ1-3,CASSPRQGISGNTIYF
TRBV12-3/TRBV12-4,TRBJ1-5,CASSLGTNQPQHF
TRBV7-6,TRBJ2-6,CASSADRGGLSGANVLTF
TRBV24-1,TRBJ2-7,CATSDPGQGKPHEQYF
TRBV5-1,TRBJ1-1,CASSLGRGMNTEAFF
TRBV5-6,TRBJ1-2,CASSLAGVGGYTF
TRBV19,TRBJ1-2,CASSRDYGYTF
TRBV15,TRBJ1-5,CATSGIKGSQPQHF
TRBV5-5,TRBJ1-4,CASSPLGGSNEKLFF
TRBV5-4,TRBJ1-1,CASSLAMTGLSHAEAFF
TRBV6-2/TRBV6-3,TRBJ2-3,CASSYEGGLPDTQYF
TRBV19,TRBJ1-2,CASRDQGVANYGYTF
TRBV5-1,TRBJ2-1,CASSLVGQGYNEQFF
TRBV12-3/TRBV12-4,TRBJ1-5,CASSLSFGPQHF
TRBV25-1,TRBJ2-7,CASSESGQGTYEQYF
TRBV7-2,TRBJ1-5,CASTTGGYQPQHF
TRBV18,TRBJ1-2,CASSPPRGYGYTF
TRBV28,TRBJ1-5,CASHDRGRSLNQPQHF
TRBV29-1,TRBJ2-3,CSVGTRHTDTQYF
TRBV2,TRBJ1-1,CASSWDRGTGMNTEAFF
TRBV7-9,TRBJ2-3,CASSPGGSTDTQYF